A single sample gave rise to the 29 T cell receptor beta chains below, sequenced in a study of post-analysis software for immune sequencing data. Broader study findings: Patients used five TRBV segments, including TRBV5-6, TRBV5-1 and TRBV20-1, more often than controls.

TCR beta cDNA libraries included unique molecular identifiers. TCRdb analysed the PCR reads with MiXCR anew, one entry per CDR3 protein. Here the sample spans roughly 670,000 distinct CDR3 sequences, 55% to 60% being singletons. Their recognized antigens are unknown. The sequenced material came from blood. These receptors were taken from a girl aged 2 to 9 with multiple sclerosis.

The chain has TRBV20-1 and TRBJ2-1; 9 positions agree with TRBD2. The CDR3 contains 16 residues. The V and J ends lost 2 bases and 8 bases, in that order; junction bases with no gene match: 13. CDR1 and CDR2 from the germline V gene are DFQATT and SNEGSKA (reference sequence). The CDR3 reads CSARPGGLAGKYEQFF. CDR3 DNA: TGCAGTGCTAGACCTGGGGGGCTAGCGGGAAAGTATGAGCAGTTCTTC.

As for this clonotype: At one end the junction does not follow the germline gene, possibly because of a read error. This chain connects TRBV7-7 to TRBJ2-5; the D gene is possibly TRBD2 (5 bases). Germline V gene data show CDR1 as SSHAT and CDR2 as FNYEAQ (reference sequence). The CDR3 runs to 14 residues. The CDR3 DNA reads as TGTGCTAGCAGCTTAGAAACCGGCGCGGGTACCCAGTACTTC. It is translated as CASSLETGAGTQYF. The full variable domain, rest sourced from reference TRBV7-7 and TRBJ2-5, is GAGVSQSPRYKVTKRGQDVTLRCDPISSHATLYWYQQALGQGPEFLTYFNYEAQPDKSGLPSDRFSAERPEGSISTLTIQRTEQRDSAMYRCASSLETGAGTQYFGPGTRLLVL.

The table lists this clonotype with a count of one. The V gene is TRBV7-2, the J gene TRBJ2-3; tentative D call: TRBD1 (6 bases). V was cut by 5 bases and J by 5 bases, with 17 bases left in between. This CDR3 has 15 amino acids. Per germline, CDR1 SGHTA and CDR2 FQGNSA. The DNA for the CDR3 is TGTGCCAGCAGCCTAAGTCAGGGGCGAGGAGATACGCAGTATTTT. Its protein product is CASSLSQGRGDTQYF.

The chain combines TRBV10-2 with TRBJ2-7; 10 bases map to TRBD2. The germline V gene encodes CDR1 WSHSY and CDR2 SAAADI. V dropped 6 bases and J dropped 0; count of bases not matched to a gene: 2. CDR3 length: 14 amino acids. The CDR3 DNA follows: TGCGCCAGCAGCAGCGGGGGGGCCTCCTACGAGCAGTACTTC. Protein sequence: CASSSGGASYEQYF.

This chain connects TRBV5-1 to TRBJ2-1; D may be TRBD1 (6 bases). Trimming stripped 0 bases from V and 5 bases from J, with 9 bases between. Germline CDR1 and CDR2: SGHRS and YFSETQ. The CDR3 length is 14 residues. The CDR3 loop reads CASSLAQGNNEQFF. The CDR3 region has the DNA TGCGCCAGCAGCTTGGCTCAGGGGAACAATGAGCAGTTCTTC.

The CDR3 sequence: CARDTRDSSSYEQYF. The DNA of the CDR3 is TGTGCCAGAGACACCCGGGACTCGAGCTCCTACGAGCAGTACTTC. The rearrangement uses TRBV10-3 and TRBJ2-7; maybe TRBD2 (6 bases). There are 15 residues in the CDR3. The V end lost 10 bases, the J end lost 0 bases, and 19 bases lay between the germline ends. Per germline, CDR1 ENHRY and CDR2 SYGVKD.

The chain combines TRBV5-1 with TRBJ2-1; 8 bases agree with TRBD2. V shed 0 bases and J 3 bases; nucleotides not matched to a gene: 17. CDR1 is SGHRS and CDR2 is YFSETQ in the germline V gene. This CDR3 region has 20 residues. The CDR3 reads CASSLGLARAQAYFYNEQFF. The CDR3 DNA reads TGCGCCAGCAGCTTGGGACTAGCGAGAGCCCAGGCCTATTTCTACAATGAGCAGTTCTTC.

The chain uses TRBV7-2 and TRBJ2-7, with 8 bases lining up with TRBD2. The J segment lost 4 bases and the V segment lost 5 bases, leaving 10 bases of the junction unmatched. The CDR3 runs 15 residues. Germline V gene sequence: CDR1 SGHTA, CDR2 FQGNSA. The CDR3: CASSATSGGDYEQYF. The CDR3 DNA follows: TGTGCCAGCAGCGCCACTAGCGGAGGGGATTACGAGCAGTACTTC. The entire variable domain, with the rest obtained from reference TRBV7-2 and TRBJ2-7, is as follows: GAGVSQSPSNKVTEKGKDVELRCDPISGHTALYWYRQSLGQGLEFLIYFQGNSAPDKSGLPSDRFSAERTGGSVSTLTIQRTQQEDSAVYLCASSATSGGDYEQYFGPGTRLTVT.

The V call is TRBV29-1, the J call TRBJ2-5; D may be TRBD1 or TRBD2 (5 bases each). Looked up from germline, CDR1 is SQVTM and CDR2 is ANQGSEA. The CDR3 is made up of 13 amino acids. V was cut by 4 bases and J by 1 base, with 10 bases left in between. The CDR3 bases are TGCAGCGTTGGGCAGGGAGTCCAAGAGACCCAGTACTTC. Translation: CSVGQGVQETQYF. Based on the CDR3 plus reference TRBV29-1 and TRBJ2-5, the full variable domain is SAVISQKPSRDICQRGTSLTIQCQVDSQVTMMFWYRQQPGQSLTLIATANQGSEATYESGFVIDKFPISRPNLTFSTLTVSNMSPEDSSIYLCSVGQGVQETQYFGPGTRLLVL.

This clonotype was found a few times. This rearrangement joins TRBV27 to TRBJ2-5, with D unresolved. The CDR3 has 13 residues. The germline gives CDR1 MNHEY, CDR2 SMNVEV (reference sequence). Trimming left V 3 bases short and J 4 bases short, with 9 bases between. The CDR3 protein is CASSFAGSETQYF. CDR3 nucleotide sequence: TGTGCCAGCAGTTTCGCCGGTTCAGAGACCCAGTACTTC.

V gene TRBV27 combines with J gene TRBJ1-2; 7 bases agree with TRBD1. Trimming at V came to 8 bases and at J to 6 bases, leaving 12 bases not matched to a gene. CDR3 length equals 14 residues. Germline CDR1 reads MNHEY; CDR2 reads SMNVEV (reference sequence). The CDR3 loop is CASLRQGGKDGYTF. CDR3 DNA: TGTGCCAGCCTCCGACAGGGAGGGAAGGATGGCTACACCTTC.

The V call is TRBV4-1, the J call TRBJ2-3, with 10 bases fitting TRBD1. This CDR3 comprises 16 residues. V was clipped by 1 base and J by 0 bases; unmatched bases: 1. The germline V gene has CDR1 MGHRA and CDR2 YSYEKL. The CDR3, as DNA: TGCGCCAGCAGCCAAGGGACAGGGGGTAGCACAGATACGCAGTATTTT. The encoded protein is CASSQGTGGSTDTQYF.

The genes are TRBV5-1 and TRBJ2-1, with TRBD2 matching 12 bases. J gave up 8 bases and V 2 bases, and 11 bases lay outside the gene matches. Germline V lookup: CDR1 SGHRS, CDR2 YFSETQ. The CDR3 has 17 amino acids. The CDR3 sequence is CASSFLPGLAGIDEQFF. CDR3 coding DNA: TGCGCCAGCAGCTTTCTTCCTGGACTAGCGGGAATAGATGAGCAGTTCTTC.

Comment on this clonotype: One end of the junction does not line up with germline, which may come from a read error. V gene TRBV7-2 combines with J gene TRBJ1-6; D may be TRBD1 (5 bases). The germline gives CDR1 SGHTA, CDR2 FQGNSA. The CDR3 runs to 15 residues. DNA for the CDR3: TGTGCCAGCAGTTTAGGGGCGGGTTCATATTCACCCCTCCACTTT. This gives the protein CASSLGAGSYSPLHF. The full variable domain, its missing parts supplied by reference TRBV7-2 and TRBJ1-6, is GAGVSQSPSNKVTEKGKDVELRCDPISGHTALYWYRQSLGQGLEFLIYFQGNSAPDKSGLPSDRFSAERTGGSVSTLTIQRTQQEDSAVYLCASSLGAGSYSPLHFGNGTRLTVT.

This clonotype was picked up a small number of times. This chain links TRBV5-1 with TRBJ2-3; the D gene is possibly TRBD1 (6 bases). The CDR3 consists of 18 residues. Germline CDR1 reads SGHRS; CDR2 reads YFSETQ. V lost 3 bases and J 2 bases, leaving 22 bases between the germline ends. The CDR3: CASSSAGAVVRSTDTQYF. CDR3 DNA: TGCGCCAGCAGCTCCGCAGGGGCGGTTGTTCGTTCCACAGATACGCAGTATTTT.

The rearrangement uses TRBV7-2 and TRBJ1-5, with 7 bases matching TRBD1. The J segment lost 3 bases and the V segment lost 1 base, leaving 3 bases of the junction unmatched. Germline V gene lookup returns CDR1 SGHTA and CDR2 FQGNSA. CDR3 length: 15 residues. The CDR3 DNA is TGTGCCAGCAGCTTAGACAGGGGTATCAATCAGCCCCAGCATTTT. This encodes CASSLDRGINQPQHF.

J is TRBJ1-2 and V is TRBV7-9, with 7 bases lining up with TRBD1. The junction had 15 bases not matched to a gene; V was cut back by 10 bases and J by 1 base. The CDR3 runs to 16 residues. Germline V gene lookup returns CDR1 SEHNR and CDR2 FQNEAQ (reference sequence). The CDR3 DNA reads as TGTGCCATTCTCTCTGCAGGGGGTTACGGTAACTATGGCTACACCTTC. Translation gives CAILSAGGYGNYGYTF.

The rearrangement joins TRBV25-1 to TRBJ1-2; 7 nucleotides line up with TRBD1. Germline-derived CDR1 and CDR2 are MGHDK and SYGVNS. V lost 5 bases, J lost 5 bases, and 8 bases stayed unmatched. CDR3 length equals 14 residues. The DNA of the CDR3 is TGTGCCAGCAGTAACAGACAGGGCGGATATGGCTACACCTTC. It yields the protein CASSNRQGGYGYTF.

The chain couples TRBV6-2 or TRBV6-3 to TRBJ1-2, with 8 bases fitting TRBD1. This CDR3 has 15 amino acids. J gave up 8 bases and V 5 bases, and 13 bases lay outside the gene matches. CDR1 is MNHEY, CDR2 SVGEGT, per germline. CDR3 region: CASSALGQGWWGYTF. For the CDR3, the DNA is TGTGCCAGCAGTGCGCTCGGACAGGGATGGTGGGGCTACACCTTC.

The rearrangement uses TRBV25-1 and TRBJ2-7; a possible D gene is TRBD1 (6 bases). V was pared by 4 bases and J by 0 bases, with 25 bases between. Germline CDR1 and CDR2: MGHDK and SYGVNS. CDR3 size: 19 residues. CDR3 amino acids: CASSASRGPKGELSYEQYF. Here the CDR3 DNA reads TGTGCCAGCAGTGCCTCTAGGGGCCCCAAGGGGGAACTCTCCTACGAGCAGTACTTC.

The genes are TRBV7-2 and TRBJ1-5; D not certain. The CDR3 runs to 15 residues. Germline-derived CDR1 and CDR2 are SGHTA and FQGNSA. Trimming shortened V by 1 base and J by 0 bases, and 7 bases separated the two germline ends. Here the CDR3 DNA reads TGTGCCAGCAGCTTAGAGGCAGTTAGCAATCAGCCCCAGCATTTT. Translating gives CASSLEAVSNQPQHF.

The chain is built from TRBV2 and TRBJ2-1; D is unresolved. This CDR3 has 11 amino acids. Germline CDR1 reads SNHLY; CDR2 reads FYNNEI. V was trimmed by 5 bases and J by 8 bases, leaving 7 bases between them. This CDR3 is CASSRWDEQFF. CDR3 DNA sequence: TGTGCCAGCAGTCGTTGGGATGAGCAGTTCTTC.

This chain joins TRBV7-9 and TRBJ1-6; a possible D gene is TRBD1 (5 bases). V shed 0 bases and J shed 5 bases, with 14 bases lying between them. CDR1 SEHNR and CDR2 FQNEAQ come from the germline V gene (reference sequence). The CDR3 spans 17 residues. In DNA, the CDR3 is TGTGCCAGCAGCTTAGCGTTGGGGGGTTCGGATAATTCACCCCTCCACTTT. Amino acid sequence: CASSLALGGSDNSPLHF.

The rearrangement uses TRBV29-1 and TRBJ2-3; D perhaps matches TRBD1 (5 bases). This CDR3 comprises 14 residues. Germline V CDR1 and CDR2: SQVTM, ANQGSEA. The V and J ends lost 6 bases and 3 bases respectively, with 16 bases between them. DNA of the CDR3: TGCAGCGTGGGTTCCAGGGTGGGGACAGATACGCAGTATTTT. Translated, it gives CSVGSRVGTDTQYF.

The J gene is TRBJ1-6, the V gene TRBV11-2; D is possibly TRBD1 (6 bases). Germline V lookup: CDR1 SGHAT, CDR2 FQNNGV. The CDR3 contains 16 residues. Trimming pared 3 bases from V and 7 bases from J, leaving 16 bases between. CDR3 sequence reads: CASSFARGAKNSPLHF. The CDR3 nucleotides are TGTGCCAGCAGCTTCGCCAGGGGCGCGAAGAATTCACCCCTCCACTTT. Full variable domain (missing parts from reference TRBV11-2 and TRBJ1-6): EAGVAQSPRYKIIEKRQSVAFWCNPISGHATLYWYQQILGQGPKLLIQFQNNGVVDDSQLPKDRFSAERLKGVDSTLKIQPAKLEDSAVYLCASSFARGAKNSPLHFGNGTRLTVT.

This chain uses TRBV12-3 or TRBV12-4 with TRBJ2-7; TRBD1 is a possible D gene (5 bases). Deletions cut 3 bases from V and 4 bases from J, with 16 bases between. CDR3 length equals 15 residues. DNA of the CDR3: TGTGCCAGCAGTTTTAAACAGACAGTTTTTTACGAGCAGTACTTC. This gives the protein CASSFKQTVFYEQYF.

This clonotype was counted at least ten times. This chain connects TRBV4-3 to TRBJ2-5; D gene ambiguous. The germline V and J ends were trimmed by 0 bases and 3 bases, with 5 bases remaining between them. Germline V lookup: CDR1 LGHNA, CDR2 YSLEER. The CDR3 sequence is 13 residues long. The CDR3 DNA reads TGCGCCAGCAGCCAAGACCTAGAAGAGACCCAGTACTTC. It yields the protein CASSQDLEETQYF.

The rearrangement links TRBV7-3 to TRBJ2-1, with D perhaps TRBD2 (5 bases). The germline V gene encodes CDR1 SGHTA and CDR2 FQGTGA. The CDR3 extends over 19 amino acids. V dropped 3 bases and J dropped 3 bases, with 24 bases sitting between them. The CDR3 spells CASSFPGTSSGGNYNEQFF. The CDR3 nucleotides are TGTGCCAGCAGCTTCCCCGGCACCTCGAGCGGTGGGAACTACAATGAGCAGTTCTTC.

The chain employs TRBV5-1 and TRBJ2-7; TRBD1 matches 12 bases. Per the germline V gene, CDR1 is SGHRS and CDR2 is YFSETQ. The CDR3 length is 17 residues. V lost 0 bases, J lost 4 bases, and 8 bases stayed unmatched. The CDR3 bases are TGCGCCAGCAGCTTGGGCCTGGCGGGACAGGGGGCTTACGAGCAGTACTTC. It codes for CASSLGLAGQGAYEQYF.